This T cell receptor beta chain was captured by sequencing in a study of T cell changes during pregnancy in multiple sclerosis. Assay used: immunoSEQ multiplex PCR; TCRdb lists only in-frame clones, some missing. The repertoire has 100,000 to 130,000 clones, 85% to 95% of them found once; the top ten carry less than 0.9%. Per the germline V gene, CDR1 is SGHNT and CDR2 is YENEEA. The CDR3 contains 14 residues. V was shortened by 1 base and J by 3 bases, with 10 bases between the two germline ends. The clonotype comes from a female donor in good health, enrolled as a control in a pregnancy study. The source was peripheral blood, collected in the third trimester of pregnancy. The chain uses TRBV11-3 and TRBJ2-7; D perhaps matches TRBD2 (5 bases). CDR3 in DNA: TGTGCCAGCAGCTTAGGTTCCCGGGACTACGAGCAGTACTTC. Translated: CASSLGSRDYEQYF.